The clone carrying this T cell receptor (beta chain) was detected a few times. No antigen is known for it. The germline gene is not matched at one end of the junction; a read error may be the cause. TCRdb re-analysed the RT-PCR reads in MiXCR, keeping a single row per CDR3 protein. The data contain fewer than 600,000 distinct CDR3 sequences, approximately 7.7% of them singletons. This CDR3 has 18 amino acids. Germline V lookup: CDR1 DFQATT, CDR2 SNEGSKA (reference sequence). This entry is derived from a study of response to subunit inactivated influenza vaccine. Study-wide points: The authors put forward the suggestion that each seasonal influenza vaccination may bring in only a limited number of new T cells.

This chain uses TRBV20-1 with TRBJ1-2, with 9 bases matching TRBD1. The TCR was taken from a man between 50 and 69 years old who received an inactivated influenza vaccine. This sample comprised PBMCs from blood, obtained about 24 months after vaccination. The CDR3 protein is CCARGLWGQGRRNYGYTF. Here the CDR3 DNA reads TGCTGTGCTAGAGGGTTATGGGGACAGGGAAGGAGGAACTATGGCTACACCTTC.